This T cell receptor (beta chain) is from a study of CD8 T cells in Susac syndrome (dated 2019 in TCRdb). About the study as a whole: Among the sequenced Susac syndrome patients, more than 5 had clinically active disease and about eight were in clinical remission. At the time of blood withdrawal, Susac syndrome patients were either therapy-naive, taking corticosteroids (with some also receiving IVIg), or on IVIg alone. Repertoire sequencing was used to test whether CD8+ T cell activation and differentiation in Susac syndrome was antigen driven. The study compared CD8+ T cell repertoire clonality among about a dozen healthy donors, roughly 14 Susac syndrome patients and about 16 multiple sclerosis patients.

Peripheral blood CD8+ and CD4+ T cells from healthy donors, Susac syndrome patients and multiple sclerosis patients were profiled using high-throughput TCR beta sequencing. Susac syndrome patients met recently defined diagnostic criteria for definite or probable disease. CD8+ TEMRA cells were enriched by FACS, while bulk CD8+ and CD4+ T cells were purified by magnetic negative isolation. Blood was drawn into EDTA tubes, processed within 24 hours, and PBMCs were isolated by density gradient centrifugation. PBMCs intended for TCR sequencing were frozen in liquid nitrogen and were later thawed in a 37 degrees C water bath. The sorted or isolated CD4+, CD8+ and CD8+ TEMRA cells reached a purity of at least 90%. Spanning cysteine to phenylalanine, the CDR3 consists of 12 amino acids. Left in the record is the CDR3 DNA by itself, 36 bases read in frame from the first base. From a lookup of the germline V gene, CDR1 and CDR2 are SQVTM and ANQGSEA. Between the V and J ends, shortened by 7 bases and 6 bases respectively, the junction contains 15 bases.

The paper as a whole reports these results and caveats: Sixteen and five Susac-specific public clones were found in the total CD8+ and CD8+ TEMRA repertoires, respectively. The study acknowledged that relatively few individuals were included in the TCR sequencing and HLA analysis. CD8+ repertoires in Susac syndrome showed clonal expansion, which was highest in CD8+ TEMRA cells and was greater in clinically active patients than in remitting patients.

With respect to this clonotype: What antigen it recognizes has not been identified. Base qualities are not at hand, and no much larger clone is one base apart.

RNA was extracted using the RNeasy kit, and roughly 0.5 to 1 ug of the RNA was reverse transcribed with random hexamers. The immunoSEQ multiplex PCR assay, which covers 54 Vbeta and 13 Jbeta segments, was used to amplify TCR beta CDR3 regions. PCR amplification bias was corrected by using a synthetic template baseline for primer optimization and computational correction. The paper's data handling went like this. Only productive sequences were kept, with reads annotated to V, D and J genes according to IMGT and analyzed in immunoSEQ Analyzer. To calculate clonality, Shannon entropy was normalized by log2 of the number of productive unique sequences and then subtracted from one. For each patient and control, public and private clones were evaluated among the 100 most prevalent clones. Clones were defined as Susac-specific when absent from the healthy and MS cohorts, from roughly 1,000 published viral clones and from other ImmuneACCESS disease sequences. In-frame beta chains were kept once TCRdb had trimmed the public reads at Q25 with fastp and called clones with MiXCR. Rows matching on CDR3 protein sequence are summarized as one entry with the most common DNA and genes. These V and J calls originate from TCRdb's pipeline instead of the authors' own analysis. The sample table shows some 140,000 distinct CDR3 sequences, and roughly 94% are seen once. Of the sample, about 0.18% falls within the top ten clones.

The clonotype was recovered from a human donor with Susac syndrome. Sequencing used CD8+ T cells from PBMCs. This sequence uses TRBV29-1 and TRBJ1-1; TRBD1 is a weak D gene call, 6 bases matching. The DNA reads as follows: TGCAGCGCCATAGAACAGGGCTCTGAAGCTTTCTTT. Translated, it reads CSAIEQGSEAFF.